This TCR beta chain was recorded in a study of T-cell reconstitution after alpha-beta-depleted transplantation in children. Study-wide results and limits: Newly generated T cells supplied most T-cell counts and diversity one year post-transplant. Approximately two months post-transplant, alpha-beta T cells reportedly originated from several hundred expanded graft clones.

On this clonotype itself: Its antigen remains unknown.

CDR1 is MNHEY, CDR2 SVGEGT, per germline. The CDR3 covers 12 residues. V was trimmed by 6 bases and J by 13 bases, leaving 16 bases between them. Unique molecular identifiers tagged the TCRbeta library. TCRdb used MiXCR to reprocess the PCR reads, holding one entry per CDR3 protein. The table lists a few hundred thousand distinct CDR3 sequences, 10% to 15% of them singletons. Source: PBMCs, mostly from graft donor cells, taken 360 days after TCRalphabeta/CD19-depleted stem cell transplant. The sequence was obtained from a male patient aged 5 to 17 who had a stem cell transplant for acute myeloid leukemia, so the T cells may come from the graft donor. This chain connects TRBV6-2 or TRBV6-3 to TRBJ2-4, with D possibly being TRBD1 (5 bases). CDR3 amino acids: CASSRVDRIQYF. In DNA, the CDR3 is TGTGCCAGCAGCCGTGTCGACAGAATCCAGTACTTC.